This T cell receptor (beta chain) appears in the sequencing data of a study of CD8 T cells in ankylosing spondylitis. Study results and limitations: It was reported that disease-linked clones were significantly enriched in matched ankylosing spondylitis synovial fluid. Seemingly distinctive of ankylosing spondylitis blood was a TCR beta motif formed by eight highly homologous variants.

About this clonotype itself: Its antigen remains unknown.

Library preparation for TCR beta used quantitative 5'-RACE with molecular barcodes. TCRdb ran MiXCR on the 5' RACE reads and lists one entry per CDR3 protein. The sample gives around 440,000 distinct CDR3 sequences, more than 15% of which show up once; under 1.2% is in the top ten. Sequenced input: blood, either unsorted or a sorted T cell fraction (not recorded which). This sequence originates from a male donor with ankylosing spondylitis.

The chain's CDR3 is CASSLARGAGEKLFF. Written as DNA, the CDR3 is TGCGCCAGCAGCTTAGCCAGGGGGGCTGGCGAAAAACTGTTTTTT. The chain carries TRBV5-1 and TRBJ1-4; 7 bases are shared with TRBD1. Trimming took 2 bases from V and 8 from J; bases not matched to a gene: 9. The CDR3 consists of 15 residues. Per germline, CDR1 SGHRS and CDR2 YFSETQ.